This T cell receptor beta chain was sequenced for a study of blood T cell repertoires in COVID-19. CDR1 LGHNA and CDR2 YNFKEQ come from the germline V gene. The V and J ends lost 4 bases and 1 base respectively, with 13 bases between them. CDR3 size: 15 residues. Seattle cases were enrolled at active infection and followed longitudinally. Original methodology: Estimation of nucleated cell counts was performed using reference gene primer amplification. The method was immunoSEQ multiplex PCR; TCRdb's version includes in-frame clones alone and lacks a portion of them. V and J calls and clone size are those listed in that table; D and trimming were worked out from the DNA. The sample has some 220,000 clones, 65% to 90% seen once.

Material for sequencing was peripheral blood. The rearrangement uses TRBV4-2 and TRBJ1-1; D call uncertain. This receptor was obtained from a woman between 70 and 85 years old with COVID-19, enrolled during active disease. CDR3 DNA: TGTGCCAGCAGCCCTCCAGGTGGGTCGAACACTGAAGCTTTCTTT. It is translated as CASSPPGGSNTEAFF.